Listed below are T cell receptor beta chains from one sample, sequenced in a study of T cell changes during pregnancy in multiple sclerosis. The table came from immunoSEQ multiplex PCR; TCRdb's copy has only in-frame clones and leaves some out. Of approximately 130,000 clones listed, about 96% are singletons. This material consisted of peripheral blood, taken after pregnancy. These receptors originate from a female donor with multiple sclerosis, enrolled in a pregnancy study. The CDR3 runs from the conserved cysteine through the conserved F or W. A D gene is named only where the DNA matches it firmly. The listing skips clone size in some rows; elsewhere it reads once, few, many or a size class.

D gene	V gene	J gene	clone size	CDR3 protein	CDR3 DNA
-	TRBV27	TRBJ1-2	-	CASGGEGLGGYTF	TGTGCCAGCGGGGGGGAGGGGTTGGGAGGCTACACCTTC
TRBD2	TRBV7-6	TRBJ2-3	-	CASSLAVREAQMAQYF	TGTGCCAGCAGCTTAGCGGTGCGGGAGGCCCAAATGGCGCAGTATTTT
TRBD2	TRBV15	TRBJ2-7	-	CATSRISGSSYEQYF	TGTGCCACCAGCAGAATTAGCGGGAGCTCCTACGAGCAGTACTTC
TRBD1	TRBV30	TRBJ2-3	-	CAWSSQGAGDTQYF	TGTGCCTGGAGTAGCCAGGGGGCCGGGGATACGCAGTATTTT
-	TRBV18	TRBJ1-1	-	CASSPPARNTEAFF	TGTGCCAGCTCACCACCGGCCCGGAACACTGAAGCTTTCTTT
TRBD1	TRBV5-6	TRBJ1-2	few	CASSWGQEPNYGYTF	TGTGCCAGCAGCTGGGGACAGGAACCTAACTATGGCTACACCTTC
-	TRBV2	TRBJ1-5	-	CASSEGDIYSNQPQHF	TGTGCCAGCAGTGAAGGGGACATTTATAGCAATCAGCCCCAGCATTTT
-	TRBV5-1	TRBJ2-7	-	CASSAKGGIYEQYF	TGCGCCAGCAGTGCAAAAGGAGGCATCTACGAGCAGTACTTC
TRBD2	TRBV10-3	TRBJ2-7	once	CAISEGVGLAGGSYEQYF	TGTGCCATCAGTGAGGGGGTTGGACTAGCGGGAGGATCCTACGAGCAGTACTTC
-	TRBV5-8	TRBJ2-6	-	CASSLGSRAGANVLTF	TGTGCCAGCAGCCTGGGCTCCAGGGCTGGGGCCAACGTCCTGACTTTC
-	TRBV11-2	TRBJ2-1	-	CASSDPSEGIDEQFF	TGTGCCAGCAGCGACCCTAGCGAGGGTATAGATGAGCAGTTCTTC
-	TRBV9	TRBJ1-4	once	CASSWGVGTVNEKLFF	TGTGCCAGCAGCTGGGGGGTCGGGACGGTTAATGAAAAACTGTTTTTT
-	TRBV5-1	TRBJ2-4	-	CASSSQGSKNIQYF	TGCGCCAGCAGTTCGCAGGGTAGCAAAAACATTCAGTACTTC
-	TRBV7-6	TRBJ1-1	-	CASSLVGGTNTEAFF	TGTGCCAGCAGCTTAGTCGGAGGGACCAACACTGAAGCTTTCTTT
TRBD2	TRBV19	TRBJ2-2	-	CASSIRLRVTSGGTGELFF	TGTGCCAGTAGTATAAGGCTTAGGGTTACTAGCGGGGGGACCGGGGAGCTGTTTTTT
-	TRBV6-1	TRBJ2-3	-	CASSEVIILGGYTDTQYF	TGTGCCAGCAGTGAAGTTATCATACTAGGGGGATACACAGATACGCAGTATTTT
TRBD1	TRBV5-1	TRBJ2-7	once	CASSSGAGTGVTYEQYF	TGCGCCAGCAGCTCAGGTGCCGGGACAGGGGTAACCTACGAGCAGTACTTC
-	TRBV7-2	TRBJ2-2	-	CASSAYRVGTGELFF	TGTGCCAGCAGCGCCTACAGGGTAGGAACCGGGGAGCTGTTTTTT
-	TRBV18	TRBJ2-7	-	CASLQDRTYEQYF	TGTGCCAGCTTACAGGACAGAACCTACGAGCAGTACTTC
TRBD1	TRBV9	TRBJ2-2	-	CASSAGTANTGELFF	TGTGCCAGCAGTGCCGGGACAGCGAACACCGGGGAGCTGTTTTTT
TRBD2	TRBV19	TRBJ2-1	-	CASSIRTSGAYNEQFF	TGTGCCAGTAGTATAAGGACTAGCGGGGCTTACAATGAGCAGTTCTTC
-	TRBV27	TRBJ2-7	-	CASSSQQDPYEQYF	TGTGCCAGCAGTTCCCAACAGGACCCCTACGAGCAGTACTTC
TRBD2	TRBV2	TRBJ2-7	-	CASLTSVFSYEQYF	TGTGCCAGCCTAACTAGCGTTTTCTCCTACGAGCAGTACTTC
TRBD1	TRBV15	TRBJ1-4	-	CATSRAGQGDEKLFF	TGTGCCACCAGCAGAGCGGGACAGGGGGATGAAAAACTGTTTTTT
-	TRBV6-1	TRBJ1-3	-	CASNHRGNTIYF	TGTGCCAGCAACCACAGGGGAAACACCATATATTTT
TRBD2	TRBV9	TRBJ2-7	-	CASSVGPLGLAGRKEQYF	TGTGCCAGCAGCGTAGGCCCCCTTGGACTAGCGGGAAGGAAAGAGCAGTACTTC
-	TRBV5-4	TRBJ1-1	-	CASSLTGRRATEAFF	TGTGCCAGCAGCCTCACAGGGAGACGGGCCACTGAAGCTTTCTTT
TRBD2	TRBV5-4	TRBJ2-1	-	CASSLVLAGRYNEQFF	TGTGCCAGCAGCTTGGTACTAGCGGGACGTTACAATGAGCAGTTCTTC
-	TRBV28	TRBJ2-6	-	CASSLTAARSGANVLTF	TGTGCCAGCAGTTTAACAGCCGCCCGCTCTGGGGCCAACGTCCTGACTTTC
-	TRBV5-6	TRBJ2-7	-	CASSIAGTPIYEQYF	TGTGCCAGCAGTATAGCCGGGACACCGATTTACGAGCAGTACTTC
TRBD1	TRBV14	TRBJ1-2	-	CASSPRQGNAYGYTF	TGTGCCAGCAGCCCACGACAGGGGAATGCCTATGGCTACACCTTC
-	TRBV27	TRBJ2-7	once	CASRGAGTYEQYF	TGTGCCAGCAGGGGTGCAGGGACTTACGAGCAGTACTTC
TRBD1	TRBV5-1	TRBJ1-2	-	CASSLGRQGTYGYTF	TGCGCCAGCAGCTTGGGACGACAGGGAACGTATGGCTACACCTTC
TRBD1	TRBV28	TRBJ1-4	-	CASSLLQGAQTGKLFF	TGTGCCAGCAGCTTACTGCAGGGGGCCCAAACGGGAAAACTGTTTTTT
-	TRBV2	TRBJ1-2	-	CASSEALRYGYTF	TGTGCCAGCAGTGAAGCGCTTAGATATGGCTACACCTTC
TRBD2	TRBV9	TRBJ2-3	once	CASSVGTSGSRVTDTQYF	TGTGCCAGCAGCGTAGGGACTAGCGGGAGCAGGGTCACAGATACGCAGTATTTT
-	TRBV27	TRBJ2-7	once	CASSSRGGGDSYEQYF	TGTGCCAGCAGTTCACGAGGGGGAGGGGATTCCTACGAGCAGTACTTC
TRBD2	TRBV9	TRBJ2-2	-	CASSVYVPSGINTGELFF	TGTGCCAGCAGCGTATACGTGCCTAGCGGGATTAACACCGGGGAGCTGTTTTTT
TRBD1	TRBV7-9	TRBJ1-2	-	CASSLIGGRTGGRYGYTF	TGTGCCAGCAGCTTAATTGGTGGAAGGACAGGGGGCCGCTATGGCTACACCTTC
TRBD2	TRBV7-9	TRBJ2-3	-	CASSLNSGRASDTQYF	TGTGCCAGCAGCTTAAATAGCGGGAGGGCCTCAGATACGCAGTATTTT
TRBD1	TRBV7-8	TRBJ1-4	-	CASSWTGFNNEKLFF	TGTGCCAGCAGCTGGACAGGGTTTAATAATGAAAAACTGTTTTTT
TRBD1	TRBV7-2	TRBJ2-1	-	CASSPDRGSYNEQFF	TGTGCCAGCAGCCCAGACAGGGGTTCCTACAATGAGCAGTTCTTC
-	TRBV18	TRBJ2-3	-	CASSPLGPSLQADTQYF	TGTGCCAGCTCACCCCTAGGACCTAGCCTTCAAGCAGATACGCAGTATTTT
-	TRBV19	TRBJ1-1	-	CASSIRQANTEAFF	TGTGCCAGTAGTATAAGACAAGCGAACACTGAAGCTTTCTTT
TRBD2	TRBV28	TRBJ2-7	-	CASSFRTSESYEQYF	TGTGCCAGCAGTTTCAGGACTAGCGAGTCTTACGAGCAGTACTTC
TRBD2	TRBV9	TRBJ2-2	-	CASSVLLAGNTGELFF	TGTGCCAGCAGCGTCCTACTAGCGGGTAACACCGGGGAGCTGTTTTTT
-	TRBV2	TRBJ2-1	-	CASTRGSEQFF	TGTGCCAGCACCCGGGGGTCCGAGCAGTTCTTC
-	TRBV27	TRBJ2-1	-	CASSTYNEQFF	TGTGCCAGCAGCACTTACAATGAGCAGTTCTTC
TRBD2	TRBV11-2	TRBJ2-7	-	CASSVGGTSYEQYF	TGTGCCAGCAGCGTGGGGGGGACCTCCTACGAGCAGTACTTC
-	TRBV6-5	TRBJ1-2	-	CASSYTTSFYGYTF	TGTGCCAGCAGTTACACCACGAGTTTCTATGGCTACACCTTC
TRBD1	TRBV23-1	TRBJ2-7	once	CASSQSSSGQVYEQYF	TGCGCCAGCAGTCAATCGAGTTCGGGACAGGTCTACGAGCAGTACTTC
TRBD2	TRBV5-1	TRBJ2-1	-	CASSLGGLAGINEQFF	TGCGCCAGCAGCTTGGGGGGACTAGCGGGAATAAATGAGCAGTTCTTC
-	TRBV29-1	TRBJ2-7	-	CSVNQGTYEQYF	TGCAGCGTGAATCAGGGGACCTACGAGCAGTACTTC
TRBD2	TRBV5-1	TRBJ2-1	-	CASSLVGGSGRINEQFF	TGCGCCAGCAGCTTGGTGGGGGGTAGCGGGAGGATAAATGAGCAGTTCTTC
-	TRBV21-1	TRBJ2-5	-	CASSKGEPTGRQETQYF	TGTGCCAGCAGCAAAGGGGAACCGACAGGGAGGCAAGAGACCCAGTACTTC
-	TRBV19	TRBJ2-1	-	CATSTAVSKIILTEQFF	TGTGCCACCAGTACGGCGGTGAGTAAGATCATACTCACGGAGCAGTTCTTC
-	TRBV7-8	TRBJ2-1	-	CASSRSQGGKFF	TGTGCCAGCAGCCGATCACAGGGTGGGAAGTTCTTC
TRBD1	TRBV28	TRBJ1-5	once	CASSLWGTGGEQPQHF	TGTGCCAGCAGTTTATGGGGGACAGGGGGCGAACAGCCCCAGCATTTT
-	TRBV7-2	TRBJ2-7	-	CASSFRGSDYEQYF	TGTGCCAGCAGCTTTAGAGGCTCAGATTACGAGCAGTACTTC
TRBD2	TRBV27	TRBJ2-1	-	CASRSKAGGPSNEQFF	TGTGCCAGCAGATCAAAAGCGGGAGGGCCTAGCAATGAGCAGTTCTTC